This TCR beta chain was observed in a study of early T cells in non-severe SARS-CoV-2 infection. Study background: With bulk RNA from unsorted whole blood as input, sequencing yielded unpaired chains.

The library protocol tagged individual cDNA molecules with unique molecular identifiers. TCRdb analysed the 5' RACE reads with MiXCR anew, one entry per CDR3 protein. The sample lists 85,000 to 100,000 distinct CDR3 sequences; roughly 11% were seen once. For this clonotype: The target antigen is unknown.

CDR1 SQVTM and CDR2 ANQGSEA come from the germline V gene. The V gene end was trimmed by 5 bases and the J gene end by 4 bases; junction bases not matched to a gene: 5. This CDR3 comprises 13 residues. Study results and limitations: CD4 and private specificities were missed by VDJdb matching, which favored anti-spike CD8 responses.

The sequenced sample was whole blood, obtained at baseline. The chain links TRBV29-1 to TRBJ2-3, with 8 nucleotides matching TRBD1. The sequence derives from an adult who was a healthcare worker with PCR-confirmed SARS-CoV-2 infection or an uninfected control (not recorded which). The CDR3 here is CSVTRQGPDTQYF. In nucleotides, the CDR3 is TGCAGCGTTACTCGACAGGGGCCAGATACGCAGTATTTT.